This passage covers 10 T cell receptor beta chains from one sample sequenced in a study of early T cells in non-severe SARS-CoV-2 infection (dated by TCRdb to about 2021). Libraries came from 5' RACE. Sequencer: NextSeq 500. TCRdb handled the public reads itself, with Q25 trimming in fastp and clone calling in MiXCR, and kept productive beta chains. Rows merge per CDR3 protein into single entries with the most common DNA and genes. Counted in this sample were approximately 120,000 distinct CDR3 sequences; 15% of them appeared once. Clones ranked in the top ten supply roughly 22% of the sample. The specimen was whole blood. Receptors were obtained from an adult who was a healthcare worker with PCR-confirmed SARS-CoV-2 infection or an uninfected control (not recorded which).

This clonotype was seen many times. The chain is built from TRBV19 and TRBJ1-6, with a possible D match to TRBD1 (6 bases). Trimming cost V 5 bases and J 7 bases, with 15 bases left between them. The CDR3 loop spans 15 amino acids. The germline CDR1 and CDR2 sequences are LNHDA and SQIVND (reference sequence). CDR3 residues: CASSHQGYSNSPLHF. In DNA, the CDR3 is TGTGCCAGTAGTCACCAGGGGTACTCAAATTCACCCCTCCACTTT.

This clonotype was seen only a few times. The CDR3 DNA sequence: TGTGCCAGTATGAGTCTCAGGATCAATGAGCAGTTCTTC. This sequence encodes CASMSLRINEQFF. The genes are TRBV19 and TRBJ2-1; the D is unclear. CDR3 size: 13 residues. V was cut by 7 bases and J by 6 bases, with 13 bases left in between. Germline V gene sequence: CDR1 LNHDA, CDR2 SQIVND (reference sequence). Combining the CDR3 with reference TRBV19 and TRBJ2-1 gives the whole variable domain DGGITQSPKYLFRKEGQNVTLSCEQNLNHDAMYWYRQDPGQGLRLIYYSQIVNDFQKGDIAEGYSVSREKKESFPLTVTSAQKNPTAFYLCASMSLRINEQFFGPGTRLTVL.

This clonotype was seen more than once but under ten times. J is TRBJ2-5 and V is TRBV29-1, with D unresolved. The CDR3 loop spans 11 amino acids. V lost 8 bases and J 2 bases, leaving 9 bases between the germline ends. CDR1 and CDR2 (germline): SQVTM, ANQGSEA. The CDR3 loop is CSSSIQETQYF. In DNA form, the CDR3 reads TGCAGCTCTTCAATACAAGAGACCCAGTACTTC.

This chain connects TRBV5-5 to TRBJ2-1, with 11 bases identical to TRBD1. After removal of 0 bases from V and 7 bases from J, the junction contained 6 bases not matched to a gene. The CDR3 loop spans 16 amino acids. Germline CDR1 reads SGHKS; CDR2 reads YYEKEE (reference sequence). The CDR3, as DNA: TGTGCCAGCAGCTTGGCCGGGACAGGGGGAAGGAATGAGCAGTTCTTC. Its protein is CASSLAGTGGRNEQFF.

This chain connects TRBV20-1 to TRBJ1-1, with D unresolved. This CDR3 is built from 11 residues. Trimming stripped 5 bases from V and 7 bases from J, with 11 bases between. CDR1 and CDR2 (germline): DFQATT, SNEGSKA (reference sequence). DNA of the CDR3: TGCAGTGCTCCCGGACCGGGTGAAGCTTTCTTT. Translated: CSAPGPGEAFF.

This clonotype was counted at least ten times. This chain links TRBV7-8 with TRBJ2-5; no reliable D call. Per the germline V gene, CDR1 is SGHVS and CDR2 is FQNEAQ. The CDR3 is 15 amino acids. V lost 5 bases, J lost 2 bases, and 15 bases lay in between. The CDR3 here is CASSLWAAVQETQYF. The CDR3 bases are TGTGCCAGCAGCCTATGGGCGGCCGTACAAGAGACCCAGTACTTC.

This chain uses TRBV20-1 with TRBJ1-1; the D gene is possibly TRBD1 (5 bases). CDR3 length equals 13 residues. With 1 base removed from V and 5 bases from J, the gap between germline ends came to 11 bases. Germline CDR1 is DFQATT and CDR2 is SNEGSKA (reference sequence). As DNA, the CDR3 is TGCAGTGCTAGAGTAGTCGGGGGAACTGAAGCTTTCTTT. Translation gives CSARVVGGTEAFF.

The CDR3 DNA is TGTGCCACCAGCAGCCGAGACAGGCCCTCCTACGAGCAGTACTTC. Its protein product is CATSSRDRPSYEQYF. The rearrangement uses TRBV15 and TRBJ2-7, with D possibly being TRBD1 (6 bases). CDR1 is LNHNV and CDR2 is YYDKDF in the germline V gene (reference sequence). The CDR3 is made up of 15 amino acids. The V gene lost 3 bases and the J gene lost 0 bases, with 12 bases spanning the gap.

V usage is TRBV5-8 and J usage is TRBJ2-7; TRBD1 matches at 8 bases. Germline CDR1 and CDR2: SGHTS and YDEGEE. V lost 2 bases and J lost 3; bases outside the gene matches: 7. The CDR3 consists of 15 residues. DNA for the CDR3: TGTGCCAGCAGCTTTGATGCGACAGGGGTCTACGAGCAGTACTTC. Translating it yields CASSFDATGVYEQYF.

This clonotype has more than one count but fewer than ten. A read error may account for a junction end that differs from germline. The CDR3 protein is CASSPTTGSIPHF. The CDR3 DNA is TGTGCCAGCAGCCCCACCACAGGGTCCATCCCCCACTTT. The chain couples TRBV7-2 to TRBJ1-1; tentative D call: TRBD1 (6 bases). Germline CDR1 is SGHTA and CDR2 is FQGNSA. CDR3 length: 13 residues.